The 13 T cell receptor beta chains listed next were all sequenced from one sample in a study of T cell repertoires in cytomegalovirus infection. Their recognized antigens are unknown. TCRdb fed the reads into MiXCR, producing one record per CDR3 protein. This table has some 800,000 distinct CDR3 sequences, 32% appearing once. This material consisted of cultured CD8+ T cells from PBMCs, taken from culture after CMV antigen stimulation. The receptors come from a human donor in good health (CMV status not recorded). Some clones in this sample may be carry-over from other donors' samples.

J is TRBJ1-2 and V is TRBV5-4; 8 nucleotides align to TRBD1. This CDR3 has 15 residues. Germline values: CDR1 SGHNT, CDR2 YYREEE (reference sequence). V lost 5 bases to trimming and J lost 5 bases; unmatched junction nucleotides: 11. The chain's CDR3 is CASRDGGQDLYGYTF. The CDR3 DNA reads TGTGCCAGCAGGGATGGGGGACAGGACCTATATGGCTACACCTTC.

The chain is built from TRBV25-1 and TRBJ2-1, with D maybe TRBD2 (5 bases). The ends were cut back, 5 bases at V and 7 bases at J, with 15 bases in the middle. CDR3 size: 14 residues. Germline V gene sequence: CDR1 MGHDK, CDR2 SYGVNS. Written as DNA, the CDR3 is TGTGCCAGCAGTTGGCCGGAGGAAGGGAATGAGCAGTTCTTC. It encodes CASSWPEEGNEQFF.

The V call is TRBV19, the J call TRBJ2-5; tentative D call: TRBD1 (8 bases). CDR3 length: 17 amino acids. CDR1 and CDR2 (germline): LNHDA, SQIVND (reference sequence). The V and J ends lost 4 bases and 3 bases respectively, with 21 bases between them. The CDR3 DNA is TGTGCCAGTAGTAGGGGACTACAGGGGGTCGGGGAAGAGACCCAGTACTTC. Protein: CASSRGLQGVGEETQYF. The variable domain in full, completed from reference TRBV19 and TRBJ2-5, reads DGGITQSPKYLFRKEGQNVTLSCEQNLNHDAMYWYRQDPGQGLRLIYYSQIVNDFQKGDIAEGYSVSREKKESFPLTVTSAQKNPTAFYLCASSRGLQGVGEETQYFGPGTRLLVL.

The gene calls are TRBV5-1 and TRBJ1-6; 7 bases agree with TRBD1. J lost 5 bases, V lost 0 bases, and 5 bases had no gene match. Germline V gene lookup returns CDR1 SGHRS and CDR2 YFSETQ. There are 16 residues in the CDR3. The CDR3: CASSLVGGPNNSPLHF. CDR3 nucleotide sequence: TGCGCCAGCAGCTTGGTAGGGGGCCCTAATAATTCACCCCTCCACTTT.

The J gene is TRBJ1-6, the V gene TRBV4-2; D perhaps matches TRBD1 (5 bases). Germline CDR1 reads LGHNA; CDR2 reads YNFKEQ. CDR3 length: 16 residues. Trimming removed 4 bases at V and 7 bases at J, with 17 bases between. DNA for the CDR3: TGTGCCAGCAGCCTAGGACAACCGGGCCCCAATTCACCCCTCCACTTT. Protein sequence: CASSLGQPGPNSPLHF.

This chain joins TRBV27 and TRBJ2-7; D is perhaps TRBD1 or TRBD2 (6 bases each). Trimming cost V 1 base and J 5 bases, with 9 bases left between them. The CDR3 sequence is 13 residues long. Germline V gene data show CDR1 as MNHEY and CDR2 as SMNVEV (reference sequence). Here the CDR3 DNA reads TGTGCCAGCAGTTTATGGGGGGCCCACGAGCAGTACTTC. Its translation: CASSLWGAHEQYF.

V and J are TRBV6-5 and TRBJ1-1, with no clear D. V was trimmed by 5 bases and J by 0 bases, leaving 13 bases between them. The germline V gene has CDR1 MNHEY and CDR2 SVGAGI. The CDR3 contains 15 residues. This chain's CDR3 is CASSPQGPLNTEAFF. As DNA, the CDR3 is TGTGCCAGCAGTCCCCAAGGGCCGTTGAACACTGAAGCTTTCTTT.

The chain is built from TRBV6-2 or TRBV6-3 and TRBJ2-2; TRBD1 is a possible D gene (6 bases). Trimming cost V 2 bases and J 0 bases, with 13 bases left between them. Germline V gene data show CDR1 as MNHEY and CDR2 as SVGEGT. CDR3 length: 17 amino acids. The CDR3 spells CASSYHRGHANTGELFF. For the CDR3, the DNA is TGTGCCAGCAGTTACCACCGGGGACACGCGAACACCGGGGAGCTGTTTTTT.

The rearrangement uses TRBV12-5 and TRBJ1-4; a weak D match, TRBD1 (5 bases). This CDR3 region has 16 residues. Germline-derived CDR1 and CDR2 are LGHNT and FRNRAP. The V end was cut by 6 bases, the J end by 0 bases, with 14 bases between. The CDR3 nucleotides are TGTGCTAGTGGCTGGTCCGCGGGGGCAACTAATGAAAAACTGTTTTTT. Amino acids: CASGWSAGATNEKLFF.

The genes are TRBV9 and TRBJ1-1; D is unclear. Looked up from germline, CDR1 is SGDLS and CDR2 is YYNGEE. The CDR3 is made up of 18 amino acids. V was clipped by 2 bases and J by 6 bases, with 26 bases between them. The CDR3 region has the DNA TGTGCCAGCAGCGTTTCCCCACGGGCAGACCCAGCAGGCTCTGAAGCTTTCTTT. It codes for CASSVSPRADPAGSEAFF.

This clonotype was observed a few times. The CDR3 DNA reads TGTGCCAGCAGCAGCGGGGCAGGGGGCTACGAGCAGTACTTC. Encoded protein: CASSSGAGGYEQYF. This sequence joins TRBV7-8 and TRBJ2-7; D may correspond to TRBD1 or TRBD2 (7 bases each). The CDR3 covers 14 residues. Germline V CDR1 and CDR2: SGHVS, FQNEAQ. V dropped 5 bases and J dropped 3 bases, with 14 bases sitting between them. Using reference TRBV7-8 and TRBJ2-7 for the parts outside the CDR3, the full variable domain is GAGVSQSPRYKVAKRGQDVALRCDPISGHVSLFWYQQALGQGPEFLTYFQNEAQLDKSGLPSDRFFAERPEGSVSTLKIQRTQQEDSAVYLCASSSGAGGYEQYFGPGTRLTVT.

This chain connects TRBV5-4 to TRBJ2-6, with D hard to call. With 3 bases removed from V and 0 bases from J, the gap between germline ends came to 4 bases. From germline, CDR1 is SGHNT and CDR2 YYREEE (reference sequence). The CDR3 totals 14 residues. CDR3 protein: CASSSDSGANVLTF. CDR3 in DNA: TGTGCCAGCAGCTCCGACTCTGGGGCCAACGTCCTGACTTTC. Full variable domain (rest looked up from reference TRBV5-4 and TRBJ2-6): ETGVTQSPTHLIKTRGQQVTLRCSSQSGHNTVSWYQQALGQGPQFIFQYYREEENGRGNFPPRFSGLQFPNYSSELNVNALELDDSALYLCASSSDSGANVLTFGAGSRLTVL.

V and J are TRBV12-3 or TRBV12-4 and TRBJ2-2; D is possibly TRBD2 (5 bases). The CDR3 consists of 16 residues. The V end was cut by 3 bases, the J end by 4 bases, with 15 bases between. CDR3 nucleotide sequence: TGTGCCAGCAGTTTTCTTCCGGGAACTACCACCGGGGAGCTGTTTTTT. This gives the protein CASSFLPGTTTGELFF.